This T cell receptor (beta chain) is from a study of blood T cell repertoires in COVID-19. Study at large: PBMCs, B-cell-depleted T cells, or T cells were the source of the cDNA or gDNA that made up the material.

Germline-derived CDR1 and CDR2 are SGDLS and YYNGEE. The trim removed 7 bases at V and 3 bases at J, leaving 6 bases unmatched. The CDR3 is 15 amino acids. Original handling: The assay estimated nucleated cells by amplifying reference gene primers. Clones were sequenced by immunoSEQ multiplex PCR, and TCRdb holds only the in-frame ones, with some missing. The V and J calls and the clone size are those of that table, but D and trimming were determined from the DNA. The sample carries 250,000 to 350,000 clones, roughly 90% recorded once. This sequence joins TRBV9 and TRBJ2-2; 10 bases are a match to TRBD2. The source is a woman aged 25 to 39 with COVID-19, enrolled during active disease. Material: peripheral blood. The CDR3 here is CASGWTSGYTGELFF. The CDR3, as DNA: TGTGCCAGCGGATGGACTAGCGGCTACACCGGGGAGCTGTTTTTT.